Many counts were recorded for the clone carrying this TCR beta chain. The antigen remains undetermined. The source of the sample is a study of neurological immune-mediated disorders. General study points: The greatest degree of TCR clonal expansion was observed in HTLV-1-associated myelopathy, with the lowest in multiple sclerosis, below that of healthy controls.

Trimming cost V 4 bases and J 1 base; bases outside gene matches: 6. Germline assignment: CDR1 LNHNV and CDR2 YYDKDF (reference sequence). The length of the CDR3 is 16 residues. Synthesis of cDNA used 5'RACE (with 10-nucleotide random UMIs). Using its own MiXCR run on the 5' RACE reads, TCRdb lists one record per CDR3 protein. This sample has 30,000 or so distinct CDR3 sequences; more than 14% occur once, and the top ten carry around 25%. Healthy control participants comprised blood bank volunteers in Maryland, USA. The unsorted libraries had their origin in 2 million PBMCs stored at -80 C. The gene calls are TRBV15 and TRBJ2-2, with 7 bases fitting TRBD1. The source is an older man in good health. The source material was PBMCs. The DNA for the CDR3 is TGTGCCACCAGCACCTTCCGGACAGGGAACACCGGGGAGCTGTTTTTT. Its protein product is CATSTFRTGNTGELFF.